Detailed here is one T cell receptor (beta chain). Each diagnosis drew on symptoms, thyroxine, TRAb, thyroid ultrasound and orbital computed tomography findings. Fresh 10 ml peripheral blood yielded PBMCs. The data are from a study of T cells in Graves' hyperthyroidism and ophthalmopathy. Study-wide background: At initial diagnosis, before any treatment had begun, peripheral blood was obtained.

Authors of the study amplified TCR beta CDR3 regions from RNA transcripts. The primer set for the first-round RT-PCR of the TCR CDR3 was HTBI. TCRdb redid the calling of the multiplex PCR reads with MiXCR, one entry per CDR3 protein. The sample consists of 700,000 or so distinct CDR3 sequences, about 17% of them appearing once. The CDR3 runs 16 residues. CDR1 LGHDT and CDR2 YNNKEL come from the germline V gene (reference sequence). V was pared by 0 bases and J by 10 bases, with 10 bases of the junction left unmatched. This TCR was sampled from a man in his late teens or twenties with Graves' hyperthyroidism. What was sequenced was blood. The chain uses TRBV3-1 and TRBJ2-1, with 9 bases lining up with TRBD2. The DNA of the CDR3 is TGTGCCAGCAGCCAAGATTTTCTCGCGGGAGGGCGGGAGCAGTTCTTC. Its translation: CASSQDFLAGGREQFF.